This T cell receptor (beta chain) derives from a study of T-cell memory formation after mild COVID-19. Trimming removed 5 bases from V and 0 bases from J, with 15 bases in between. Germline V lookup: CDR1 SEHNR, CDR2 FQNEAQ (reference sequence). There are 16 residues in the CDR3. Of note for this clonotype: Its matching antigen is unknown.

TCRdb re-analysed the 5' RACE reads in MiXCR, keeping a single row per CDR3 protein. The data hold fewer than 400,000 distinct CDR3 sequences, with 10% to 15% observed a single time. Regarding the study as a whole: The SARS-CoV-2 specificity of second-wave clones reaching peak at day 37 remained unverified. Contracting clones from day 15 to 85 had balanced CD4/CD8; later expanders favoured CD4+. Shrinking CD4+ clones resided mostly in CM and EM, and CD8+ ones in EMRA.

The sample was PBMCs or a T cell subset sorted from them (not recorded which). The TCR sequence derives from a man aged 18 to 29 who had mild COVID-19 (a few samples of this study predate the infection). Cell type and time point are not known. The genes are TRBV7-9 and TRBJ2-3; D is possibly TRBD1 (5 bases). The CDR3 spells CASSPKGQASTDTQYF. Written as DNA, the CDR3 is TGTGCCAGCAGCCCAAAGGGGCAAGCAAGCACAGATACGCAGTATTTT.